This T cell receptor (beta chain) derives from a study of Ad26.COV2.S vaccination and SARS-CoV-2 variants. On the study more broadly: A participant enrolled in the COV1001 Ad26.COV2.S trial arm provided the sample.

Here immunoSEQ multiplex PCR was the method, and the copy in TCRdb shows in-frame clones only, minus some. The profile covers around 300,000 clones, with about 89% appearing a single time and around 5.3% taken by the ten largest. The CDR3 sequence is 13 residues long. In germline, CDR1 is MDHEN, CDR2 SYDVKM. The ends were cut back, 8 bases at V and 6 bases at J, with 16 bases in the middle. Treatment in this sample: roughly 18 received Ad26.COV2.S at low or high dose, single or two shots; roughly five received placebo; per-sample allocation not given. The samples were gathered on day 63 after the first injection of vaccine or placebo.

J is TRBJ1-2 and V is TRBV28; D is perhaps TRBD1 (6 bases). The source is a person aged 18-60 years who received the Ad26.COV2.S COVID-19 vaccine or a placebo. The sample was peripheral blood, taken in a trial of Ad26.COV2.S vaccine versus placebo. This CDR3 reads CASDTDRLNGYTF. DNA for the CDR3: TGTGCCAGCGATACGGACAGACTAAATGGCTACACCTTC.